This paragraph reports one T cell receptor (beta chain). This clonotype was seen repeatedly, ten times or more. Its antigen has not been determined. The record has no base qualities; no much larger clone is one base away. The source of the sample is a study of regulatory T cells in long-lasting Graves disease (dated by TCRdb to the early 2020s). In the study overall: Persistent Graves' disease was defined as persistently positive TSH receptor autoantibodies together with antithyroid drug treatment for over 5 years. TCR sequencing covered some 13 persistent and some 20 newly diagnosed Graves' disease patients, some 35 samples in total. Peripheral blood TCR sequencing and RNA sequencing compared persistent Graves' disease patients with newly diagnosed Graves' disease patients. The study took place in China and was registered as a clinical trial. Antithyroid drugs had been taken for around 9.8 years on average by persistent Graves' disease patients in the clinical cohort.

Spanning cysteine to phenylalanine, the CDR3 consists of 13 amino acids. Solely the CDR3 DNA is kept, with 39 bases framed from the first base. The germline V gene encodes CDR1 SGHAT and CDR2 FQNNGV. Germline trimming amounts to 6 bases on V and 6 bases on J, with 6 as the count of junction bases outside the gene matches. The time point label corresponds to: persistent/refractory GD, antithyroid drugs over 5 years with positive TRAb. For both TCR sequencing and RNA sequencing, RNA was extracted from PBMCs in TRIzol. The diagnosis of Graves' disease was made according to American Thyroid Association guidelines. The patients came from an endocrinology department in Xi'an, China. Each patient gave approximately 9 milliliters of peripheral blood, collected in an EDTA anticoagulant tube. PBMCs were isolated by Ficoll Paque Plus density gradient separation without further T cell sorting. An Agilent 2100 Bioanalyzer and agarose gel were used to check RNA quality, while a NanoDrop 2000 measured RNA concentration.

Library preparation was by multiplex PCR. This sample was sequenced with an Illumina HiSeq 4000. CDR3 regions were amplified by Arm-PCR with iRepertoire HTBI primers to construct TCR beta libraries. Gel purification was performed on PCR products prior to sequencing. The authors' analysis ran thus. Gene usage analysis of CDR3 amino acid clonotypes used the approximately 62 TRBV and about 15 TRBJ segments found across samples. COPE and FqMerger were used to merge the filtered high-quality paired reads into contigs. BLAST was used to align contigs to IMGT TRBV, TRBD and TRBJ reference genes, with CDR3 defined following IMGT. Clonotypes above 0.1% frequency were classified as highly expanded clones. Repertoire diversity was measured by Shannon entropy, and V-J evenness by the Gini coefficient. A clonotype found in more than one individual was treated as public. TCRdb itself trimmed the public reads at Q25 with fastp, ran MiXCR and retained productive beta chains. Rows with a matching CDR3 protein are joined into one entry that keeps the most common DNA and genes. For this entry, the V and J calls and clone size follow TCRdb and not the study's own pipeline. For this sample there are 420,000 or so distinct CDR3 sequences; 23% appear just once. The ten largest clones represent about a quarter of the sample.

The paper's findings and limits, for the study overall: Peripheral blood alone was examined, since thyroid tissue, which constituted the primary lesion, could not be accessed. More public clonotypes were shared among persistent patients (roughly 2,700) than among newly diagnosed patients (more than 900). As a limitation, the authors acknowledged that the small sample size may reduce accuracy. TRBV28, TRBJ1-2 and TRBJ2-5 were preferentially used in persistent disease, while TRBV20-1 and TRBJ2-1 were favored in newly diagnosed disease. Only the TCR beta chain was sequenced and analyzed. Lower TCR Shannon entropy and fewer highly expanded clones were observed in persistent Graves' disease patients than in newly diagnosed patients, which suggested clonal expansion.

Sequencing was performed on peripheral blood mononuclear cells (PBMCs), taken when the disease was refractory, from a patient treated with antithyroid drugs. The chain couples TRBV11-2 to TRBJ1-2; 8 bases in the middle match TRBD1. This TCR was sampled from a female donor with Graves disease. The DNA sequence is given as TGTGCCAGCAGACGGACAGGGACCCATGGCTACACCTTC. Translation gives CASRRTGTHGYTF. The reference TRBV11-2 and TRBJ1-2 proteins fill in what lies around the CDR3, so the full variable domain reads EAGVAQSPRYKIIEKRQSVAFWCNPISGHATLYWYQQILGQGPKLLIQFQNNGVVDDSQLPKDRFSAERLKGVDSTLKIQPAKLEDSAVYLCASRRTGTHGYTFGSGTRLTVV.